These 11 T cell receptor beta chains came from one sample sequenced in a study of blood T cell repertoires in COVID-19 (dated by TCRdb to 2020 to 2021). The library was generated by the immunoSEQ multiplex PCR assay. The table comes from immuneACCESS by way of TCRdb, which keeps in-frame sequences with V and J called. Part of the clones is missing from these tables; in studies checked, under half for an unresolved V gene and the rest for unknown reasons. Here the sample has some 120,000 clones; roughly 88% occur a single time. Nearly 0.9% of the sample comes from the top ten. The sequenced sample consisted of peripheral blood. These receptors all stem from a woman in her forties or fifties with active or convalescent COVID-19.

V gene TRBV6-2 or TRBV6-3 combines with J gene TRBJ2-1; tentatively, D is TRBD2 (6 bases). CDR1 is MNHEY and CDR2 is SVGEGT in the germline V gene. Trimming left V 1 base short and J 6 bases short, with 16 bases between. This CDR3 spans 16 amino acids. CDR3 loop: CASSYFRGRGVNEQFF. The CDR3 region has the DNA TGTGCCAGCAGTTACTTTCGGGGGAGAGGGGTCAATGAGCAGTTCTTC.

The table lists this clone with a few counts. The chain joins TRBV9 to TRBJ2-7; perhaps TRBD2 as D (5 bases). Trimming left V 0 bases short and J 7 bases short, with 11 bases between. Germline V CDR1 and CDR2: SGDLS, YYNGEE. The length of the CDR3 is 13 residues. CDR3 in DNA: TGTGCCAGCAGCGTAGATATTCGGAGGGAGCAGTACTTC. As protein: CASSVDIRREQYF.

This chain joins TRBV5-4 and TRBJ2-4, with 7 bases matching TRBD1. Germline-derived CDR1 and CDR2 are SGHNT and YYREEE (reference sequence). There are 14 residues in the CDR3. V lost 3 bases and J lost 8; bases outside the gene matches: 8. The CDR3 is CASSYRQGFDIQYF. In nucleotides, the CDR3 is TGTGCCAGCAGCTACCGACAGGGTTTCGACATTCAGTACTTC.

This CDR3 reads CASSLDGTGEEQYF. CDR3 nucleotides: TGCGCCAGCAGCTTGGACGGGACAGGGGAAGAGCAGTACTTC. This chain uses TRBV5-1 with TRBJ2-7, with 10 positions matching TRBD1. Germline V gives CDR1 SGHRS, CDR2 YFSETQ. V shed 0 bases, J shed 7 bases, and the junction held 4 bases outside the gene matches. The CDR3 runs 14 residues.

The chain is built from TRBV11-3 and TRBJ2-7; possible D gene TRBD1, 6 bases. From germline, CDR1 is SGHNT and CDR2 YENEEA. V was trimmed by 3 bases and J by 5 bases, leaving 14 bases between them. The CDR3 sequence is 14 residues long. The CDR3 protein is CASSFRGATDEQYF. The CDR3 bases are TGTGCCAGCAGCTTCAGGGGCGCTACCGACGAGCAGTACTTC.

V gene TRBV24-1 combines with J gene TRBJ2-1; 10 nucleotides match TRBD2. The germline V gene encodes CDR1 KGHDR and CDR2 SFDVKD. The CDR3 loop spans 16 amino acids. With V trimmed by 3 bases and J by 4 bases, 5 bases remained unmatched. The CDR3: CATSDTGLARYNEQFF. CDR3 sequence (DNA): TGTGCCACCAGTGATACGGGACTAGCGCGTTACAATGAGCAGTTCTTC.

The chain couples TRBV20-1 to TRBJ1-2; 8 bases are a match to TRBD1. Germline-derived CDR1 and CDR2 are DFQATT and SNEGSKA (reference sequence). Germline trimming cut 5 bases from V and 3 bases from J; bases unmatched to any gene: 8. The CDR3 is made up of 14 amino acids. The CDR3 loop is CSARGQGRDYGYTF. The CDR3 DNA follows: TGCAGTGCTCGTGGACAGGGTAGGGACTATGGCTACACCTTC.

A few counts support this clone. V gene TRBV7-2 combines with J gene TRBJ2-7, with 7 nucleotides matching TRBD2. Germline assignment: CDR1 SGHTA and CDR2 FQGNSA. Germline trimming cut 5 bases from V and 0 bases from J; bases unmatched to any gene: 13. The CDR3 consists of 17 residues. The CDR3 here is CASSISGGGSVSYEQYF. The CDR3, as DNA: TGTGCCAGCAGCATAAGTGGTGGCGGGAGTGTCTCCTACGAGCAGTACTTC.

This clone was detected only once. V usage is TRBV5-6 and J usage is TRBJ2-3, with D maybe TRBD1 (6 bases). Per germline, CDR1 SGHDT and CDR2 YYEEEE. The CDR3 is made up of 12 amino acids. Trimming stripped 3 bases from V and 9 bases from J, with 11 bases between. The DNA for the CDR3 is TGTGCCAGCAGCTCCACAGGGAACACGCAGTATTTT. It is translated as CASSSTGNTQYF.

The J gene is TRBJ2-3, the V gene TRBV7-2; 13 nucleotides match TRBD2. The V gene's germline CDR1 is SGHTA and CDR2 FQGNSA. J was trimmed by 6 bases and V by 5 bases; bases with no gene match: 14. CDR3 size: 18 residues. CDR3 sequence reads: CASSHPNRLAGGSDTQYF. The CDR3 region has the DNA TGTGCCAGCAGCCACCCTAACCGACTAGCGGGAGGTTCGGATACGCAGTATTTT.

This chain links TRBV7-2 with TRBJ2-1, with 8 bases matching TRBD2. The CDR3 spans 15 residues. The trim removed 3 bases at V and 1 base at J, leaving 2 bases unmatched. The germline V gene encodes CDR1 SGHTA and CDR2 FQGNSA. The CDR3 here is CASSFSGTSYNEQFF. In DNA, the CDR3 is TGTGCCAGCAGCTTTAGCGGGACTTCCTACAATGAGCAGTTCTTC. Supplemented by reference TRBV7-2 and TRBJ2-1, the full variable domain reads GAGVSQSPSNKVTEKGKDVELRCDPISGHTALYWYRQSLGQGLEFLIYFQGNSAPDKSGLPSDRFSAERTGGSVSTLTIQRTQQEDSAVYLCASSFSGTSYNEQFFGPGTRLTVL.